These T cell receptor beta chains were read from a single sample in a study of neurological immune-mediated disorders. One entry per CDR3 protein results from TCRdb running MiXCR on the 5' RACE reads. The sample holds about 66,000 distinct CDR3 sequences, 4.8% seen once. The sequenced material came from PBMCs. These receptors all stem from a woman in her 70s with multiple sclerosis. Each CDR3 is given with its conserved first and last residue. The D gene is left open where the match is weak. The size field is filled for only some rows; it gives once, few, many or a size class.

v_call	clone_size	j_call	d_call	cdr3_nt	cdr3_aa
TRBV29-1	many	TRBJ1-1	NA	TGCAGCGTTGAACCGGGATCGAACACTGAAGCTTTCTTT	CSVEPGSNTEAFF
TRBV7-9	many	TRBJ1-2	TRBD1	TGTGCCAGCAGCATCGGACAGGGTGGCTATGGCTACACCTTC	CASSIGQGGYGYTF
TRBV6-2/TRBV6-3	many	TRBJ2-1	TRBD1	TGTGCCAGCAGTCCCAACAGGGGACAAGCAAACAATGAGCAGTTCTTC	CASSPNRGQANNEQFF
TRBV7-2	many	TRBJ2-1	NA	TGTGCCAGCAGCTTAGATCGGGCGGCCTACAATGAGCAGTTCTTC	CASSLDRAAYNEQFF
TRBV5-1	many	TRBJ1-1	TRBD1	TGCGCCAGCAGCTGGGCCGGACAGGGTTCTGAAGCTTTCTTT	CASSWAGQGSEAFF
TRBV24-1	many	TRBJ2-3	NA	TGTGCCATCGCCGGCGGGGTCGACACAGATACGCAGTATTTT	CAIAGGVDTDTQYF
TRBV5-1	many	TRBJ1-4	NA	TGCGCCAGCAGCTTGACCCCTCAAACTAATGAAAAACTGTTTTTT	CASSLTPQTNEKLFF
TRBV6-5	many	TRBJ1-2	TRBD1	TGTGCCAGCAGTTACTCAGACAGGGGCGGCTATGGCTACACCTTC	CASSYSDRGGYGYTF
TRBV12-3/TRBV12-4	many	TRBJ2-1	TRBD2	TGTGCCAGCAGTCCCACTAGCGGGAGTAGGTATGAGCAGTTCTTC	CASSPTSGSRYEQFF
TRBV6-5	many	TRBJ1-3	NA	TGTGCCAGCAGTTACTCGGCCCTCGGAAACACCATATATTTT	CASSYSALGNTIYF
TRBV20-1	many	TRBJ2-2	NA	TGCAGTGCTGCCTTTCACACCGGGGAGCTGTTTTTT	CSAAFHTGELFF
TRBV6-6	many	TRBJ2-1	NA	TGTGCCAGCACCCCGCGGGATTACTCCTACAATGAGCAGTTCTTC	CASTPRDYSYNEQFF
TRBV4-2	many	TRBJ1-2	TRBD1	TGTGCCAGCAGCCAAGGACAGGGAGGAGACTATGGCTACACCTTC	CASSQGQGGDYGYTF
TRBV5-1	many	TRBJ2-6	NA	TGCGCCAGCAGTAACGGTAATTCCGGGGCCAACGTCCTGACTTTC	CASSNGNSGANVLTF
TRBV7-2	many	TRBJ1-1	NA	TGTGCCAGCAGCTTAGCGCCGGGGGTGGGCACTGAAGCTTTCTTT	CASSLAPGVGTEAFF
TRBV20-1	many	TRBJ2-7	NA	TGCAGTGCTAGACCCAACTCCGGGGTCTCCTACGAGCAGTACTTC	CSARPNSGVSYEQYF
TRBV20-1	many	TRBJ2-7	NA	TGCAGTGTTGGACAGTCGGGCCACTACGAGCAGTACTTC	CSVGQSGHYEQYF
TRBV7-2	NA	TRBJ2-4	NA	TGTGCCAGCAGCCTACAGGGTAGGGACATTCAGTACTTC	CASSLQGRDIQYF
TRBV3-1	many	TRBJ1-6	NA	TGTGCCAGCAGCGACTACCGGGACACGGATTCACCCCTCCACTTT	CASSDYRDTDSPLHF
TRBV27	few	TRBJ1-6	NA	TGTGCCAGCAGTAGGTTGACGAATTCACCCCTCCACTTT	CASSRLTNSPLHF
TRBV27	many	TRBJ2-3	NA	TGTGCCAGCAGTTTATCATCAGGGTTGGGCACAGATACGCAGTATTTT	CASSLSSGLGTDTQYF
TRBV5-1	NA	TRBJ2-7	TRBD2	TGCGCCAGCAGGCGGGAGGGGGCTATCGACGAGCAGTACTTC	CASRREGAIDEQYF
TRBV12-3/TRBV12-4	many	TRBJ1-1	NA	TGTGCCAGCAGCGGCTCCGGACGGAGGAACACTGAAGCTTTCTTT	CASSGSGRRNTEAFF
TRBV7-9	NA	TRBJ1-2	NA	TGTGCCAGCTGGGTGAACTATGGCTACACCTTC	CASWVNYGYTF